This TCR beta chain was identified in a study of lymphopenia after photon versus proton radiotherapy. General study results and limits: After the lymphocyte nadir, photon-treated repertoires showed oligoclonal expansion, especially of CD8+ Temra cells. Survival link was tested only in deceased patients; proton benefit remains a possibility.

The data were produced by immunoSEQ multiplex PCR, yet TCRdb's version contains in-frame clones alone and is incomplete. Seen here are more than 50,000 clones, about four fifths observed once, and the top ten hold 29%. On this clone: Its antigen is as yet unknown.

After removal of 2 bases from V and 0 bases from J, the junction contained 9 bases not matched to a gene. CDR3 size: 19 residues. Germline V lookup: CDR1 KGHSH, CDR2 LQKENI. This clonotype was obtained from a man between 50 and 59 years old with gastric cancer. The V gene is TRBV18, the J gene TRBJ2-4; 11 bases line up with TRBD2. The input for sequencing was peripheral blood, taken from a patient treated with photon-based radiotherapy. The CDR3 sequence: CASSPTTGTSGLAKNIQYF. The CDR3 nucleotides are TGTGCCAGCTCACCAACAACCGGGACTAGCGGATTAGCCAAAAACATTCAGTACTTC.